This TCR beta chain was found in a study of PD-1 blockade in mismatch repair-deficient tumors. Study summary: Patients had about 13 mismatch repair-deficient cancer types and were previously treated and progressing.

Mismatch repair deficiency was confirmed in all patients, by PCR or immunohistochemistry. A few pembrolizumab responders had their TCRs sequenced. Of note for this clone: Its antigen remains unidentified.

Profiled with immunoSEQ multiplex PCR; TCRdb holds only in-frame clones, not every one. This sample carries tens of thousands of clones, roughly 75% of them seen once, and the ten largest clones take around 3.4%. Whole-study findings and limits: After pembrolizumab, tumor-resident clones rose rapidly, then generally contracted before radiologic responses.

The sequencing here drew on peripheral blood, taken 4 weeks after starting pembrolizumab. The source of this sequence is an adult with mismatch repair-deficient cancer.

CDR3 in DNA: TGTGCCAGCAGCTTAGGCAGGGGACAAGAGACCCAGTACTTC. Amino acid sequence: CASSLGRGQETQYF. The genes are TRBV7-9 and TRBJ2-5; maybe TRBD1 (6 bases). The CDR3 spans 14 residues. Trimming stripped 1 base from V and 2 bases from J, with 8 bases between. Germline loops: CDR1 SEHNR, CDR2 FQNEAQ (reference sequence).